This entry lists 23 T cell receptor beta chains sequenced from one sample in a study of shared clonotypes between healthy human individuals. The assay was immunoSEQ multiplex PCR, and TCRdb's table has in-frame clones only and misses some. The sample lists millions of clones; roughly 92% were seen once. The specimen was naive CD4+ T cells sorted from blood. Subset specified: CD45RA+ positively selected. The receptor source for this set is a man younger than 30 in good health.

The genes are TRBV27 and TRBJ2-7; TRBD1 aligns across 8 bases. Germline V CDR1 and CDR2: MNHEY, SMNVEV (reference sequence). This CDR3 has 15 amino acids. With V trimmed by 9 bases and J by 3 bases, 13 bases remained unmatched. CDR3 loop: CARRATTGAHYEQYF. The DNA of the CDR3 is TGTGCCAGGAGGGCCACGACAGGGGCCCACTACGAGCAGTACTTC.

The V gene is TRBV30, the J gene TRBJ1-1, with D uncertain. Trimming stripped 4 bases from V and 1 base from J, with 13 bases between. Per the germline V gene, CDR1 is GTSNPN and CDR2 is SVGIG (reference sequence). This CDR3 spans 14 amino acids. CDR3 residues: CAWIRERANTEAFF. CDR3 DNA sequence: TGTGCCTGGATAAGGGAAAGGGCGAACACTGAAGCTTTCTTT.

The genes are TRBV25-1 and TRBJ2-1, with D perhaps matching TRBD1 or TRBD2 (5 bases each). The CDR3 runs to 15 residues. V was pared by 3 bases and J by 6 bases, with 15 bases between. Germline V gene sequence: CDR1 MGHDK, CDR2 SYGVNS. The CDR3 here is CASSDPRGAGNEQFF. The CDR3 DNA sequence: TGTGCCAGCAGTGACCCCCGGGGCGCGGGCAATGAGCAGTTCTTC.

This clone occurred once. This chain uses TRBV23-1 with TRBJ2-1; TRBD1 matches at 10 bases. TRBV23-1 is recorded as an ORF, its role being uncertain. V was clipped by 6 bases and J by 2 bases; unmatched bases: 13. This CDR3 is 18 amino acids long. The CDR3 DNA reads TGCGCCAGCAGGTTAGACAGGGGGCATTCCAACACCTACAATGAGCAGTTCTTC. Translation gives CASRLDRGHSNTYNEQFF.

J is TRBJ2-3 and V is TRBV6-1; D gene uncertain. V was shortened by 0 bases and J by 7 bases, with 14 bases between the two germline ends. The germline gives CDR1 MNHNS, CDR2 SASEGT. The CDR3 contains 15 residues. CDR3 sequence: CASSEAGSYSYTQYF. The CDR3 DNA follows: TGTGCCAGCAGTGAAGCGGGATCTTACAGCTATACGCAGTATTTT.

Worth noting for this clone: Other DNA variants within this sample encode the same CDR3. The chain links TRBV15 to TRBJ2-5; no definite D call. Germline V gene lookup returns CDR1 LNHNV and CDR2 YYDKDF (reference sequence). The CDR3 has 14 amino acids. With 0 bases removed from V and 2 bases from J, the gap between germline ends came to 7 bases. CDR3 region: CATSRDRQQETQYF. CDR3 sequence (DNA): TGTGCCACCAGCAGAGATCGGCAGCAAGAGACCCAGTACTTC.

The V call is TRBV2, the J call TRBJ2-6, with a possible D match to TRBD2 (5 bases). The CDR3 consists of 14 residues. V was trimmed by 7 bases and J by 2 bases, leaving 9 bases between them. Germline assignment: CDR1 SNHLY and CDR2 FYNNEI. The CDR3 coding sequence is TGTGCCAGCATCGGGGTAGCTGGGGCCAACGTCCTGACTTTC. This translates into CASIGVAGANVLTF.

This rearrangement joins TRBV5-1 to TRBJ2-3, with D possibly matching TRBD2 (5 bases). This CDR3 is built from 16 residues. Germline lookup yields CDR1 SGHRS and CDR2 YFSETQ. V was pared by 2 bases and J by 0 bases, with 13 bases between. The CDR3 loop is CASSLEGFPSTDTQYF. The CDR3 nucleotides read TGCGCCAGCAGCTTAGAGGGATTCCCTAGCACAGATACGCAGTATTTT.

J is TRBJ1-1 and V is TRBV5-6; D is perhaps TRBD1 (5 bases). The germline CDR1 and CDR2 sequences are SGHDT and YYEEEE. There are 13 residues in the CDR3. Trimming left V 3 bases short and J 11 bases short, with 17 bases between. The CDR3 sequence: CASSWGSGTAAFF. The CDR3 DNA sequence: TGTGCCAGCAGCTGGGGATCCGGGACCGCTGCTTTCTTT.

This clone came up once. This chain uses TRBV18 with TRBJ1-1; TRBD1 is a possible D gene (5 bases). This CDR3 has 14 residues. Germline V gene sequence: CDR1 KGHSH, CDR2 LQKENI. Trimming left V 3 bases short and J 0 bases short, with 8 bases between. CDR3 in amino acids: CASSPLDMNTEAFF. The CDR3 region has the DNA TGTGCCAGCTCACCGTTGGACATGAACACTGAAGCTTTCTTT.

This chain joins TRBV5-4 and TRBJ1-2; D may be TRBD1 (6 bases). This CDR3 comprises 13 residues. Between the trimmed V and J ends, which lost 1 base and 8 bases, there was a span of 12 bases. Germline values: CDR1 SGHNT, CDR2 YYREEE (reference sequence). CDR3 DNA sequence: TGTGCCAGCAGCTTGCAGGGGCCCCCGGGCTACACCTTC. This gives the protein CASSLQGPPGYTF.

The V and J genes are TRBV7-6 and TRBJ2-7; the match to TRBD2 covers 15 bases. The CDR3 has 17 residues. Germline V CDR1 and CDR2: SGHVS, FNYEAQ. V dropped 5 bases and J dropped 4; count of bases not matched to a gene: 9. This CDR3 is CASSKGLAGGPPYEQYF. The CDR3 bases are TGTGCCAGCAGCAAGGGACTAGCGGGGGGTCCCCCTTACGAGCAGTACTTC.

This chain joins TRBV29-1 and TRBJ1-2; no clear D gene. This CDR3 contains 11 residues. The germline gives CDR1 SQVTM, CDR2 ANQGSEA. Trimming stripped 6 bases from V and 2 bases from J, with 7 bases between. The CDR3 spells CSVRFNYGYTF. The CDR3, as DNA: TGCAGCGTGCGTTTCAACTATGGCTACACCTTC.

This clone was counted between two and nine times. The chain has TRBV5-1 and TRBJ1-1, with TRBD1 as a possible D gene (5 bases). The CDR3 length is 14 residues. Trimming pared 1 base from V and 0 bases from J, leaving 7 bases between. Germline values: CDR1 SGHRS, CDR2 YFSETQ. The CDR3, as DNA: TGCGCCAGCAGCTTGACGACAGTGAACACTGAAGCTTTCTTT. Its protein product is CASSLTTVNTEAFF. The full variable domain, with the rest looked up from reference TRBV5-1 and TRBJ1-1, is KAGVTQTPRYLIKTRGQQVTLSCSPISGHRSVSWYQQTPGQGLQFLFEYFSETQRNKGNFPGRFSGRQFSNSRSEMNVSTLELGDSALYLCASSLTTVNTEAFFGQGTRLTVV.

V and J are TRBV5-1 and TRBJ1-1, with D perhaps TRBD1 (6 bases). The CDR3 loop spans 15 amino acids. Germline V gives CDR1 SGHRS, CDR2 YFSETQ. V gave up 4 bases and J gave up 6 bases, with 19 bases separating them. The CDR3 region has the DNA TGCGCCAGCAGCCGCCCCGTCGGGGGGCCCGCTGAAGCTTTCTTT. This encodes CASSRPVGGPAEAFF.

The V and J genes are TRBV4-1 and TRBJ1-2, with D unclear. Germline V gives CDR1 MGHRA, CDR2 YSYEKL. CDR3 length equals 14 residues. V was clipped by 3 bases and J by 2 bases, with 10 bases between them. The CDR3 region is CASSQGLYNYGYTF. The DNA for the CDR3 is TGCGCCAGCAGCCAGGGGTTATACAACTATGGCTACACCTTC.

The chain uses TRBV6-1 and TRBJ2-7; perhaps D is TRBD1 or TRBD2 (6 bases each). Trimming cost V 0 bases and J 9 bases, with 24 bases left between them. The CDR3 contains 17 residues. The V gene's germline CDR1 is MNHNS and CDR2 SASEGT. The CDR3 sequence: CASSEAGGHTVAGVQYF. The CDR3 DNA reads TGTGCCAGCAGTGAAGCGGGGGGACACACGGTGGCTGGGGTGCAGTACTTC.

This clone occurred a few times. A much more abundant neighbour one base away suggests this may be a read error. Additional DNA sequences in this sample encode the identical CDR3. V is TRBV5-4 and J is TRBJ1-1; D is perhaps TRBD1 (5 bases). Looked up from germline, CDR1 is SGHNT and CDR2 is YYREEE (reference sequence). V lost 1 base and J lost 1, with 5 bases in between. The CDR3 is 13 amino acids. The CDR3 here is CASSLTGNTEAFF. The CDR3 bases are TGTGCCAGCAGCTTGACAGGGAACACTGAAGCTTTCTTT.

The chain has TRBV14 and TRBJ2-7; the D gene is possibly TRBD1 (6 bases). The CDR3 is made up of 13 amino acids. Germline V lookup: CDR1 SGHDN, CDR2 FVKESK. Trimming took 6 bases from V and 2 from J, leaving 11 bases between them. CDR3 bases: TGTGCCAGCAGAGGGGACACCACCTACGAGCAGTACTTC. Translated: CASRGDTTYEQYF.

The chain is built from TRBV7-3 and TRBJ2-1; D perhaps matches TRBD2 (6 bases). The V gene's germline CDR1 is SGHTA and CDR2 FQGTGA. V lost 3 bases and J lost 6, with 12 bases in between. The CDR3 contains 14 residues. CDR3 coding DNA: TGTGCCAGCAGCTTGGTGGGGGGAAGCAATGAGCAGTTCTTC. This codes for CASSLVGGSNEQFF.

Note on this clone: This CDR3 is also generated by other DNA sequences in the sample. The chain is built from TRBV11-2 and TRBJ2-1; 11 bases are a match to TRBD1. V trimming: 5 bases; J trimming: 4 bases; junction bases outside the gene matches: 4. The CDR3 is made up of 15 amino acids. The germline gives CDR1 SGHAT, CDR2 FQNNGV. CDR3 region: CASSRDRGTYNEQFF. Here the CDR3 DNA reads TGTGCCAGCAGCCGGGACAGGGGGACATACAATGAGCAGTTCTTC.

This chain connects TRBV30 to TRBJ2-1; perhaps TRBD2 as D (7 bases). Germline V gene sequence: CDR1 GTSNPN, CDR2 SVGIG (reference sequence). V lost 8 bases and J 7 bases, leaving 21 bases between the germline ends. The CDR3 extends over 14 amino acids. This CDR3 reads CAAEGGGSKNEQFF. The CDR3 region has the DNA TGTGCCGCAGAGGGGGGCGGGAGTAAAAATGAGCAGTTCTTC.

The chain couples TRBV4-3 to TRBJ1-5, with D uncertain. V dropped 0 bases and J dropped 11 bases, with 11 bases sitting between them. Germline V lookup: CDR1 LGHNA, CDR2 YSLEER. CDR3 length: 13 amino acids. Here the CDR3 reads CASSQDLYYSQHF. In DNA form, the CDR3 reads TGCGCCAGCAGCCAAGATCTTTACTATTCCCAGCATTTT.